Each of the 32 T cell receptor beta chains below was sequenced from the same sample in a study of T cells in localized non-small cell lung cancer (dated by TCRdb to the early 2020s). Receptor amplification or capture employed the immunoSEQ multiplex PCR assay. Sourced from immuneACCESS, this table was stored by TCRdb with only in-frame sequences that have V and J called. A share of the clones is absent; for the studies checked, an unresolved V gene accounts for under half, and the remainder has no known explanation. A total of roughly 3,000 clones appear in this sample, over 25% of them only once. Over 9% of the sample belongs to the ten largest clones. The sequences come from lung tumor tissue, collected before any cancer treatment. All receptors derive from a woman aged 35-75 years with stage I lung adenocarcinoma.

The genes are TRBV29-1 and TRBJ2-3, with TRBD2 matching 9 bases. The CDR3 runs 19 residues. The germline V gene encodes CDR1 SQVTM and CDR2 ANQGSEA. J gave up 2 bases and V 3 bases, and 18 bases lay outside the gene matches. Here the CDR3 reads CSVDRGGSGGWGFTDTQYF. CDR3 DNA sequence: TGCAGCGTTGACCGGGGAGGTAGCGGGGGCTGGGGTTTCACAGATACGCAGTATTTT.

The CDR3 DNA reads TGTGCCACCAGCAGAGATGTGGCGGGGTGGGAGACCCAGTACTTC. This translates into CATSRDVAGWETQYF. This chain links TRBV15 with TRBJ2-5, with D maybe TRBD2 (6 bases). The CDR3 covers 15 residues. Germline V gene data show CDR1 as LNHNV and CDR2 as YYDKDF (reference sequence). V was shortened by 0 bases and J by 5 bases, with 13 bases between the two germline ends.

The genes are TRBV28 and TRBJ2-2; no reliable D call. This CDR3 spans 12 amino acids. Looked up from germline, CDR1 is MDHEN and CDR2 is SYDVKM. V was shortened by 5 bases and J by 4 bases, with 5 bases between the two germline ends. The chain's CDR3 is CASSHSTGELFF. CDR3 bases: TGTGCCAGCAGTCACAGCACCGGGGAGCTGTTTTTT. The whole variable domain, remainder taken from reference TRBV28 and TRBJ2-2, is DVKVTQSSRYLVKRTGEKVFLECVQDMDHENMFWYRQDPGLGLRLIYFSYDVKMKEKGDIPEGYSVSREKKERFSLILESASTNQTSMYLCASSHSTGELFFGEGSRLTVL.

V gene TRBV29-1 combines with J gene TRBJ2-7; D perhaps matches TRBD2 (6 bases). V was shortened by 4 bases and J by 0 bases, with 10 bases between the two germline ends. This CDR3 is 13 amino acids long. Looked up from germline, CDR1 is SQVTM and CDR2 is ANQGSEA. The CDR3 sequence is CSVGTTASYEQYF. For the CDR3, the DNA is TGCAGCGTTGGGACTACCGCCTCCTACGAGCAGTACTTC.

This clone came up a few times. The CDR3 DNA sequence: TGTGCCAGTAGTCCCTTTGCGGGAGGGCCCACCGGGGAGCTGTTTTTT. Residues: CASSPFAGGPTGELFF. This chain connects TRBV19 to TRBJ2-2; 9 positions match TRBD2. Germline assignment: CDR1 LNHDA and CDR2 SQIVND (reference sequence). CDR3 length equals 16 residues. V lost 5 bases, J lost 4 bases, and 8 bases stayed unmatched.

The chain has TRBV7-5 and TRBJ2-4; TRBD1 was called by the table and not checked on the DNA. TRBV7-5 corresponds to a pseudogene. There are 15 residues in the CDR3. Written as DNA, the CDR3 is TGTGCCAGCAGCCTATGGACAGGGGGTCACAACATTCAGTACTTC. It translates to CASSLWTGGHNIQYF.

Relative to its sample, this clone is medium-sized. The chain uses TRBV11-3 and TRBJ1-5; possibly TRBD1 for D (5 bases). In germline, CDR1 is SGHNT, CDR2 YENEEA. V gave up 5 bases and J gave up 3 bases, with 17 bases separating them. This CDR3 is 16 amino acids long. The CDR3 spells CASSPHSRGDNQPQHF. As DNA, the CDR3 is TGTGCCAGCAGCCCTCACTCCCGGGGGGACAATCAGCCCCAGCATTTT.

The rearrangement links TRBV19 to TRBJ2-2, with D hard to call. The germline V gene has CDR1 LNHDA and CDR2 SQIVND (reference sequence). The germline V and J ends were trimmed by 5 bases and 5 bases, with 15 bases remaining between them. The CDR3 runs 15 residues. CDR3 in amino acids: CASSPFAPGTGELFF. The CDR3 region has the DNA TGTGCCAGTAGTCCGTTTGCCCCCGGGACCGGGGAGCTGTTTTTT.

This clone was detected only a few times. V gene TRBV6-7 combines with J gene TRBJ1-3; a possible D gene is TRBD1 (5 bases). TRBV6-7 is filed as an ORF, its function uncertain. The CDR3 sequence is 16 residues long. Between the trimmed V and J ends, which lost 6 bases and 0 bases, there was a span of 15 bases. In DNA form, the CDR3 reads TGTGCCAGCAGGGCCGGACATACGGTCTCTGGAAACACCATATATTTT. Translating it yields CASRAGHTVSGNTIYF.

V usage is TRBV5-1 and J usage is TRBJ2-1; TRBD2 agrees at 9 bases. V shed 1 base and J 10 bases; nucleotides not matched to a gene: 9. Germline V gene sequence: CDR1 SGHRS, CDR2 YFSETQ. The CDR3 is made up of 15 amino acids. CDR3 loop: CASSLSASGDSEQFF. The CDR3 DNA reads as TGCGCCAGCAGCTTGTCGGCTAGCGGGGATAGCGAGCAGTTCTTC.

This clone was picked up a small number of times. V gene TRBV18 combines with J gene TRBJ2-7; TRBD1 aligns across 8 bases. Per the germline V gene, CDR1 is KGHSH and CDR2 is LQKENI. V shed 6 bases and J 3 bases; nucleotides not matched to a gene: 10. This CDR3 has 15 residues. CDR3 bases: TGTGCCAGCTCCCGGACAGGGCCCCCTCTCTACGAGCAGTACTTC. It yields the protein CASSRTGPPLYEQYF.

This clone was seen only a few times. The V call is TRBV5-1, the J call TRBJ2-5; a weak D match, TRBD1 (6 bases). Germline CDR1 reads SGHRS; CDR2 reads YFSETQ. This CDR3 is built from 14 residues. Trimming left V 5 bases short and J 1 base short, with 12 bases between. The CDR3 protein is CASSKRGIQETQYF. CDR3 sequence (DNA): TGCGCCAGCAGTAAGAGGGGGATCCAAGAGACCCAGTACTTC. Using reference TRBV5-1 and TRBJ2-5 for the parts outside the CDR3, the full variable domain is KAGVTQTPRYLIKTRGQQVTLSCSPISGHRSVSWYQQTPGQGLQFLFEYFSETQRNKGNFPGRFSGRQFSNSRSEMNVSTLELGDSALYLCASSKRGIQETQYFGPGTRLLVL.

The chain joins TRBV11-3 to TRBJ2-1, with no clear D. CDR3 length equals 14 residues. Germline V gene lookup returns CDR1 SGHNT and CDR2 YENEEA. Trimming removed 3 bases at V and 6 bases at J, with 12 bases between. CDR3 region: CASSFEWTANEQFF. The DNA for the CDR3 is TGTGCCAGCAGCTTTGAGTGGACGGCCAATGAGCAGTTCTTC. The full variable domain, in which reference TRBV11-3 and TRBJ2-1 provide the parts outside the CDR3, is EAGVVQSPRYKIIEKKQPVAFWCNPISGHNTLYWYLQNLGQGPELLIRYENEEAVDDSQLPKDRFSAERLKGVDSTLKIQPAELGDSAVYLCASSFEWTANEQFFGPGTRLTVL.

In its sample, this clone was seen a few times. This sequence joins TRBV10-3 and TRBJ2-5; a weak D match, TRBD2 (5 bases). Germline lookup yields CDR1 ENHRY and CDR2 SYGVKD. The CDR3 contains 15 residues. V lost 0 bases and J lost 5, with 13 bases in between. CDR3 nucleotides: TGTGCCATCAGTGAGTCAAGTCGGGGAAGGGAGACCCAGTACTTC. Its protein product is CAISESSRGRETQYF.

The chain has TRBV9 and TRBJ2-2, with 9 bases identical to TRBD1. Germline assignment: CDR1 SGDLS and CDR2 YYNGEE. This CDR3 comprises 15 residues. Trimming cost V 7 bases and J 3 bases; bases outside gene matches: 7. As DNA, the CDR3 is TGTGCCAGCTATAAACAGGGGGCTCACACCGGGGAGCTGTTTTTT. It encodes CASYKQGAHTGELFF.

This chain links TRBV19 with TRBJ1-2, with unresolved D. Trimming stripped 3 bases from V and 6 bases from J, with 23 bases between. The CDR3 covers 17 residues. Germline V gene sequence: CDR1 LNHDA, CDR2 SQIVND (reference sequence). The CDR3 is CASSIVNLAGVINGYTF. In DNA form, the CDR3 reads TGTGCCAGTAGTATCGTTAACTTGGCAGGCGTTATCAATGGCTACACCTTC.

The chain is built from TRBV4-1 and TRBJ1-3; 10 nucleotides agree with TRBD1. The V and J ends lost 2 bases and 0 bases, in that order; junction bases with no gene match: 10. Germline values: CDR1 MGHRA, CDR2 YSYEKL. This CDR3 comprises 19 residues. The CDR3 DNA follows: TGCGCCAGCAGCCAATACGGACAGGGGGGATCCAGCTCTGGAAACACCATATATTTT. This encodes CASSQYGQGGSSSGNTIYF.

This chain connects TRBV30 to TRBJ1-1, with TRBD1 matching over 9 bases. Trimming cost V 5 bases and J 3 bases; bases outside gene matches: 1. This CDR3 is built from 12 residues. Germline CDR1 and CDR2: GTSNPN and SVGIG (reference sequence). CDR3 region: CAWGTGYTEAFF. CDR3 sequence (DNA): TGTGCCTGGGGGACAGGGTACACTGAAGCTTTCTTT. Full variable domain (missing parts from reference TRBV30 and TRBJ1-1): SQTIHQWPATLVQPVGSPLSLECTVEGTSNPNLYWYRQAAGRGLQLLFYSVGIGQISSEVPQNLSASRPQDRQFILSSKKLLLSDSGFYLCAWGTGYTEAFFGQGTRLTVV.

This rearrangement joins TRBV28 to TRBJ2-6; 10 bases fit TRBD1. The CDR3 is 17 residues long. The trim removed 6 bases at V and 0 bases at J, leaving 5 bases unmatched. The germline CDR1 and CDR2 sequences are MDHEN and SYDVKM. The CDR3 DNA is TGTGCCAGCAGGCAGGGACAGGGGAGCTCTGGGGCCAACGTCCTGACTTTC. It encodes CASRQGQGSSGANVLTF.

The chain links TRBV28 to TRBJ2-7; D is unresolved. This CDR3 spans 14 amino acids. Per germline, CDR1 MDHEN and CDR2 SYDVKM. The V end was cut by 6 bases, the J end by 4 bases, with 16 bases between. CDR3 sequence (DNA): TGTGCCAGCAGGGCCGACATCGGATTTTACGAGCAGTACTTC. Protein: CASRADIGFYEQYF.

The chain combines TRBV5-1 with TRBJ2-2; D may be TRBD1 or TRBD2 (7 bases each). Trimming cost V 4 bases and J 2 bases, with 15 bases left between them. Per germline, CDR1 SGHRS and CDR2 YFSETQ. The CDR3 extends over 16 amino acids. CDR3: CASSPVGGGNTGELFF. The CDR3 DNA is TGCGCCAGCAGCCCCGTGGGAGGGGGCAACACCGGGGAGCTGTTTTTT.

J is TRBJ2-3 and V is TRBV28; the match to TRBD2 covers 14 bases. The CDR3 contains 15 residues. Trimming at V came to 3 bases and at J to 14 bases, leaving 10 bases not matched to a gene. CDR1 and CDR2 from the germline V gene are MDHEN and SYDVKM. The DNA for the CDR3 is TGTGCCAGCAGTTTGGGACTAGCGGGAGCCCGCCAGGGGTATTTT. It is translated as CASSLGLAGARQGYF.

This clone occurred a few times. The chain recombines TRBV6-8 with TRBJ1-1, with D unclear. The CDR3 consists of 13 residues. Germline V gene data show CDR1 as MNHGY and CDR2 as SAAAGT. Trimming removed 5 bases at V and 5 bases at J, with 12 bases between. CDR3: CASSRLGETEAFF. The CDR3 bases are TGTGCCAGCAGTCGCCTCGGGGAGACTGAAGCTTTCTTT.

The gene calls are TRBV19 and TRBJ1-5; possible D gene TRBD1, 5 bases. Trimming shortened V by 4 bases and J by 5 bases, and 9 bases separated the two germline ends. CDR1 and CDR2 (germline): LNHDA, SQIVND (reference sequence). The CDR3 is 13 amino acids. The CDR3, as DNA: TGTGCCAGTAGTACCCAGGGCGATCAGCCCCAGCATTTT. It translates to CASSTQGDQPQHF.

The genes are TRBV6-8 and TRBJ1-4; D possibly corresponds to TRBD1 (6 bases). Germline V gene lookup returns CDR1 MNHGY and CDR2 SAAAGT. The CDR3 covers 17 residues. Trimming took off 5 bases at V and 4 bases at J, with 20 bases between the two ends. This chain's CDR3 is CASSPRRGGGSNEKLFF. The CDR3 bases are TGTGCCAGCAGTCCCCGGAGGGGGGGCGGTAGTAATGAAAAACTGTTTTTT.

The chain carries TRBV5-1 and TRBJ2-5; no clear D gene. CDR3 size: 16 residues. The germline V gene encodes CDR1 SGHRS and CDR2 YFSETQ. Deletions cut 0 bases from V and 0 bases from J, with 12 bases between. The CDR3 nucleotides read TGCGCCAGCAGCTTGGCTCCCCAAACCAACCAAGAGACCCAGTACTTC. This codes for CASSLAPQTNQETQYF.

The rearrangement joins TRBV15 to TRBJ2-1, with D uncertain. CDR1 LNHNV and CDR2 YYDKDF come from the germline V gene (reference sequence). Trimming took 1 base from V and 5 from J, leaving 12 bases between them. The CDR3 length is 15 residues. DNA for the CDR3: TGTGCCACCAGCAGAGGTTGGGCGGAAGACAATGAGCAGTTCTTC. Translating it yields CATSRGWAEDNEQFF.

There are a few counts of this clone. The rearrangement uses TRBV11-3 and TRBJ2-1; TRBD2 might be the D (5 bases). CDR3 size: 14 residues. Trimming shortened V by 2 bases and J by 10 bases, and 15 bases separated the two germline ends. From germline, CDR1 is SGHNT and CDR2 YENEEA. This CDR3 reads CASSLNPYGGEQFF. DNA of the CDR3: TGTGCCAGCAGCTTAAACCCCTATGGCGGGGAGCAGTTCTTC.

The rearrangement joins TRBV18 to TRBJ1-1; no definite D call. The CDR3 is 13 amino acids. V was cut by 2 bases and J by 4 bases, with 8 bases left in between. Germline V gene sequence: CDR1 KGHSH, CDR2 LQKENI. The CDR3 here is CASSPIVGTEAFF. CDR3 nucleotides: TGTGCCAGCTCACCAATAGTTGGCACTGAAGCTTTCTTT.

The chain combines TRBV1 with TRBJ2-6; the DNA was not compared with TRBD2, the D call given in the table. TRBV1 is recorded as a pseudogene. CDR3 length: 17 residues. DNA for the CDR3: TGCGCCAGCAGCCAAGACGAGAAGAGGGCTGGGGCCAACGTCCTGACTTTC. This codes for CASSQDEKRAGANVLTF.

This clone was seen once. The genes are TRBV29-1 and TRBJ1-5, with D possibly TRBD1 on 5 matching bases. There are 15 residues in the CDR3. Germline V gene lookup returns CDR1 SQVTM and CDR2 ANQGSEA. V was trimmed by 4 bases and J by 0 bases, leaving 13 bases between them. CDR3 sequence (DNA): TGCAGCGTTGGGGTTTCAGGGAATAGCAATCAGCCCCAGCATTTT. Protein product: CSVGVSGNSNQPQHF.

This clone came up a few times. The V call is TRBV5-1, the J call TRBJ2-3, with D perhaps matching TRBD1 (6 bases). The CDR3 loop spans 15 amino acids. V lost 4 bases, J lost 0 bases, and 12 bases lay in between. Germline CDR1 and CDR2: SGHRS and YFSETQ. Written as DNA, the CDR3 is TGCGCCAGCAGCACCGGGACAACTAGCACAGATACGCAGTATTTT. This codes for CASSTGTTSTDTQYF.